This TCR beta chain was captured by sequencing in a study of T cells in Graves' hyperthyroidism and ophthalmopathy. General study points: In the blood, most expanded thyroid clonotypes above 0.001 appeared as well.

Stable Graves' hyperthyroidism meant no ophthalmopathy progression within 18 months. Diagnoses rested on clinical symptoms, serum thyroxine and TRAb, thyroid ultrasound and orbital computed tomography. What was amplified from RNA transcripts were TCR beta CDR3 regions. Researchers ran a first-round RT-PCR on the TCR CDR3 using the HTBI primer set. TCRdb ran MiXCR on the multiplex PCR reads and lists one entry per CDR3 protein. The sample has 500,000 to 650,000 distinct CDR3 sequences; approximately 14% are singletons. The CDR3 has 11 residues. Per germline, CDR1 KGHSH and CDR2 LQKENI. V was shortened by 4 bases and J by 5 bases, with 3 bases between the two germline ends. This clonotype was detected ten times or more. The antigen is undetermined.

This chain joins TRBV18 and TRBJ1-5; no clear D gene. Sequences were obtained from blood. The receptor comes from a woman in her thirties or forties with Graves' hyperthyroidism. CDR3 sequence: CASSRDQPQHF. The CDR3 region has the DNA TGTGCCAGCTCACGGGATCAGCCCCAGCATTTT.